These T cell receptor beta chains were read from a single sample in a study of spatial heterogeneity in lung cancer. TCRdb used MiXCR to reprocess the 5' RACE reads, holding one entry per CDR3 protein. The repertoire consists of 15,000 to 20,000 distinct CDR3 sequences, with roughly 6.5% occurring once and the leading ten covering around 3.7%. The sample was lung tumor tissue, taken at surgery. These TCRs come from a female donor with early-stage non-small cell lung cancer. CDR3s include the opening cysteine and the closing phenylalanine or tryptophan. A D gene is named only where the DNA matches it firmly. Rows give clone size only sometimes, using once, few, many, or a class for an expanded clone.

v_gene,abundance,j_gene,d_gene,CDR3nt,CDR3aa
TRBV4-2,many,TRBJ1-4,-,TGTGCCAGCAGCCAAGATAGGGGTCGAGCTAATGAAAAACTGTTTTTT,CASSQDRGRANEKLFF
TRBV7-9,medium-sized,TRBJ2-7,-,TGTGCCAGCAGCTTATTTGGGGGCCACGAGCAGTACTTC,CASSLFGGHEQYF
TRBV4-2,many,TRBJ2-7,-,TGTGCCAGCAGCCAAGATTTCGAGCGGAGCTCCTACGAGCAGTACTTC,CASSQDFERSSYEQYF
TRBV4-3,many,TRBJ1-2,-,TGCGCCAGCAGCCAACTCACAGGGAACTATGGCTACACCTTC,CASSQLTGNYGYTF
TRBV7-3,-,TRBJ1-1,-,TGTGCCAGCAGCTCGATGGGCAGGGTCCGCGGGGCTGAAGCTTTCTTT,CASSSMGRVRGAEAFF
TRBV6-2/TRBV6-3,many,TRBJ1-5,-,TGTGCCAGCAGTTACCCGGGACTGAGTAGCAATCAGCCCCAGCATTTT,CASSYPGLSSNQPQHF
TRBV2,many,TRBJ2-4,-,TGTGCCAGCCTAGCCGGACTAGCCAAAAACATTCAGTACTTC,CASLAGLAKNIQYF
TRBV11-2,-,TRBJ2-6,-,TGTGCCAGCAGCTTTGAGGTGATACCTGGGGCCAACGTCCTGACTTTC,CASSFEVIPGANVLTF
TRBV20-1,many,TRBJ2-1,TRBD2,TGCAGTGCAACCGATGCTAGCGGGATCTACAATGAGCAGTTCTTC,CSATDASGIYNEQFF
TRBV4-3,medium-sized,TRBJ2-3,-,TGCGCCAGCAGCCAGGACTTCCTACGGGCCAGAGATACGCAGTATTTT,CASSQDFLRARDTQYF
TRBV15,medium-sized,TRBJ2-7,-,TGTGCCACCAGCAGAGCAACAGGGTCCGAGCAGTACTTC,CATSRATGSEQYF
TRBV3-1,many,TRBJ2-1,-,TGTGCCAGCAGTCTGACCTGGGCCAATGAGCAGTTCTTC,CASSLTWANEQFF
TRBV5-5,many,TRBJ2-5,TRBD2,TGTGCCAGCAGCTCCGGCGGGAGAGGAGAGACCCAGTACTTC,CASSSGGRGETQYF
TRBV12-3/TRBV12-4,-,TRBJ2-3,-,TGTGCCAGCACCTCAGAAGGCAGGGCAGATACGCAGTATTTT,CASTSEGRADTQYF
TRBV5-1,many,TRBJ2-1,-,TGCGCCAGCAGCTTGGAGGCTAACTACAATGAGCAGTTCTTC,CASSLEANYNEQFF